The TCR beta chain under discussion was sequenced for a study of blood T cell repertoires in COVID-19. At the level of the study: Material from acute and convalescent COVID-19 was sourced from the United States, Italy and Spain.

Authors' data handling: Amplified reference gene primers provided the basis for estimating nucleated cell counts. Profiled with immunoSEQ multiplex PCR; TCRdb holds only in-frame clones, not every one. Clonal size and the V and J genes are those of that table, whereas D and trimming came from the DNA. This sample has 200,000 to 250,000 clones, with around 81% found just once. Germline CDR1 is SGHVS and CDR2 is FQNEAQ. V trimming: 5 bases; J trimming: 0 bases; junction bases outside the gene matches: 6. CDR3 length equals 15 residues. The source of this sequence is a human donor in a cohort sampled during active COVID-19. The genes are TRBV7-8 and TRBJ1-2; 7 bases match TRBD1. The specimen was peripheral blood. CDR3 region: CASSARDRPNYGYTF. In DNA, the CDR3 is TGTGCCAGCAGCGCCCGGGACAGACCTAACTATGGCTACACCTTC.